Below, 18 T cell receptor beta chains from the same sample are listed, as sequenced in a study of blood T cell repertoires in COVID-19. Clones were sequenced by immunoSEQ multiplex PCR, and TCRdb holds only the in-frame ones, with some missing. The sample has some 150,000 clones, 86% seen once. Material for sequencing was peripheral blood. Receptors were obtained from a woman aged 55-70 years with COVID-19, enrolled during active disease.

This clone was detected only once. The chain couples TRBV7-9 to TRBJ2-5; 9 nucleotides agree with TRBD1. The length of the CDR3 is 15 residues. The V segment lost 1 base and the J segment 2 bases; nucleotides outside the gene matches: 2. Germline loops: CDR1 SEHNR, CDR2 FQNEAQ (reference sequence). DNA for the CDR3: TGTGCCAGCAGCTTAGGACAGGGGGTACAAGAGACCCAGTACTTC. Encoded protein: CASSLGQGVQETQYF.

This chain joins TRBV5-1 and TRBJ2-7, with unresolved D. Trimming cost V 1 base and J 2 bases, with 13 bases left between them. The CDR3 is made up of 15 amino acids. Germline V gives CDR1 SGHRS, CDR2 YFSETQ. In nucleotides, the CDR3 is TGCGCCAGCAGCTTGACAGCCACAGTAGCCTACGAGCAGTACTTC. As protein: CASSLTATVAYEQYF.

In its sample, this clone was seen a few times. The chain carries TRBV11-3 and TRBJ2-1; 13 bases match TRBD2. The junction had 12 bases not matched to a gene; V was cut back by 4 bases and J by 0 bases. From germline, CDR1 is SGHNT and CDR2 YENEEA. This CDR3 has 20 residues. DNA of the CDR3: TGTGCCAGCAGCTCAAGACCGGGACTAGCGGGGCCTAGCTCCTACAATGAGCAGTTCTTC. Encoded protein: CASSSRPGLAGPSSYNEQFF.

This chain uses TRBV19 with TRBJ1-5; D is perhaps TRBD1 (6 bases). The CDR3 runs to 13 residues. V lost 3 bases and J lost 9, with 12 bases in between. Per the germline V gene, CDR1 is LNHDA and CDR2 is SQIVND (reference sequence). The CDR3 loop reads CASSIDRKGPQHF. CDR3 bases: TGTGCCAGTAGTATCGACAGGAAAGGGCCCCAGCATTTT.

The V and J genes are TRBV5-1 and TRBJ2-7, with D possibly being TRBD1 (6 bases). Trimming pared 4 bases from V and 2 bases from J, leaving 19 bases between. Germline CDR1 reads SGHRS; CDR2 reads YFSETQ. This CDR3 is 16 amino acids long. The CDR3 here is CASSTGTQGSPYEQYF. DNA for the CDR3: TGCGCCAGCAGCACTGGTACGCAGGGGTCCCCCTACGAGCAGTACTTC.

The gene calls are TRBV28 and TRBJ2-1; 12 nucleotides line up with TRBD2. Germline CDR1 MDHEN, CDR2 SYDVKM. J lost 9 bases, V lost 7 bases, and 13 bases had no gene match. The CDR3 spans 16 residues. The CDR3 DNA reads TGTGCCAGCATCATCAGGCTAGCGGGAGGGCCAGGTGAGCAGTTCTTC. Its protein product is CASIIRLAGGPGEQFF.

The V and J genes are TRBV6-2 or TRBV6-3 and TRBJ2-1; TRBD2 matches 8 bases. Germline V gene data show CDR1 as MNHEY and CDR2 as SVGEGT. The CDR3 length is 14 residues. The J segment lost 8 bases and the V segment lost 6 bases, leaving 9 bases of the junction unmatched. The CDR3 spells CASRYQREMDEQFF. The CDR3, as DNA: TGTGCCAGCAGATACCAGCGGGAGATGGATGAGCAGTTCTTC.

The V call is TRBV12-3 or TRBV12-4, the J call TRBJ2-3, with D tentatively TRBD2 (6 bases). Trimming removed 7 bases from V and 6 bases from J, with 8 bases in between. This CDR3 is 11 amino acids long. CDR3 sequence: CASTLADTQYF. For the CDR3, the DNA is TGTGCCAGCACACTAGCCGATACGCAGTATTTT.

This chain links TRBV7-9 with TRBJ1-4; possible D gene TRBD1, 6 bases. The CDR3 is made up of 16 amino acids. The germline V and J ends were trimmed by 5 bases and 4 bases, with 17 bases remaining between them. Germline assignment: CDR1 SEHNR and CDR2 FQNEAQ (reference sequence). The CDR3: CASSPTPTGYNEKLFF. The CDR3 DNA follows: TGTGCCAGCAGCCCAACCCCGACAGGTTATAATGAAAAACTGTTTTTT.

The chain couples TRBV10-1 to TRBJ2-7; weak D call: TRBD1 (5 bases). From germline, CDR1 is WNHNN and CDR2 SYGVQD (reference sequence). The CDR3 is 14 residues long. Trimming removed 5 bases from V and 2 bases from J, with 13 bases in between. CDR3 sequence: CASSRQGEAYEQYF. CDR3 sequence (DNA): TGCGCCAGCAGTCGGCAGGGTGAAGCCTACGAGCAGTACTTC.

The DNA of the CDR3 is TGTGCCAGCTCACTCAGAACAGATACGCAGTATTTT. Amino acids: CASSLRTDTQYF. The chain employs TRBV18 and TRBJ2-3; D unclear. Trimming cost V 4 bases and J 3 bases, with 5 bases left between them. Germline CDR1 is KGHSH and CDR2 is LQKENI. This CDR3 has 12 amino acids.

The chain uses TRBV5-1 and TRBJ2-1; possibly TRBD1 for D (6 bases). Trimming took off 3 bases at V and 5 bases at J, with 15 bases between the two ends. CDR1 SGHRS and CDR2 YFSETQ come from the germline V gene. There are 15 residues in the CDR3. The CDR3 loop is CASSSKGESDNEQFF. In DNA form, the CDR3 reads TGCGCCAGCAGCTCGAAGGGGGAATCTGACAATGAGCAGTTCTTC.

V gene TRBV5-1 combines with J gene TRBJ2-3; D is unresolved. Between the trimmed V and J ends, which lost 0 bases and 2 bases, there was a span of 10 bases. The CDR3 totals 15 residues. Germline V lookup: CDR1 SGHRS, CDR2 YFSETQ. CDR3 in DNA: TGCGCCAGCAGCTTGGGCAGGCAACTCACAGATACGCAGTATTTT. Amino acid sequence: CASSLGRQLTDTQYF.

The V and J genes are TRBV12-5 and TRBJ2-2, with TRBD2 identical over 7 bases. Trimming cost V 5 bases and J 1 base; bases outside gene matches: 10. The CDR3 length is 17 residues. Germline V CDR1 and CDR2: LGHNT, FRNRAP. The CDR3 here is CASGLPSGPGNTGELFF. CDR3 DNA: TGTGCTAGTGGTCTCCCTAGCGGTCCGGGGAACACCGGGGAGCTGTTTTTT.

The chain combines TRBV4-3 with TRBJ1-4, with 8 bases aligning to TRBD1. Germline CDR1 LGHNA, CDR2 YSLEER. The CDR3 has 17 residues. V dropped 0 bases and J dropped 0; count of bases not matched to a gene: 3. CDR3 in amino acids: CASSQDRGLPTNEKLFF. CDR3 sequence (DNA): TGCGCCAGCAGCCAAGACAGGGGGCTTCCAACTAATGAAAAACTGTTTTTT.

This clone was seen a handful of times. The rearrangement joins TRBV7-9 to TRBJ1-2; D may be TRBD1 (5 bases). This CDR3 has 14 amino acids. Between the trimmed V and J ends, which lost 2 bases and 4 bases, there was a span of 11 bases. Germline CDR1 reads SEHNR; CDR2 reads FQNEAQ (reference sequence). The CDR3 loop is CASSLTGSSYGYTF. CDR3 in DNA: TGTGCCAGCAGCTTAACAGGTAGCTCCTATGGCTACACCTTC.

The chain recombines TRBV7-2 with TRBJ2-1; the match to TRBD2 covers 8 bases. Germline lookup yields CDR1 SGHTA and CDR2 FQGNSA. This CDR3 contains 14 residues. Germline trimming cut 4 bases from V and 14 bases from J; bases unmatched to any gene: 13. The CDR3 here is CASSSWAEFGREFF. The CDR3 DNA reads TGTGCCAGCAGCTCCTGGGCAGAGTTCGGGAGGGAGTTCTTC.

The chain links TRBV30 to TRBJ1-3; 7 bases are shared with TRBD1. The CDR3 sequence is 16 residues long. Germline V gene lookup returns CDR1 GTSNPN and CDR2 SVGIG (reference sequence). V trimming: 3 bases; J trimming: 1 base; junction bases outside the gene matches: 9. DNA for the CDR3: TGTGCCTGGAGAGGGGACAGATTCTTTTCTGGAAACACCATATATTTT. Its translation is CAWRGDRFFSGNTIYF.